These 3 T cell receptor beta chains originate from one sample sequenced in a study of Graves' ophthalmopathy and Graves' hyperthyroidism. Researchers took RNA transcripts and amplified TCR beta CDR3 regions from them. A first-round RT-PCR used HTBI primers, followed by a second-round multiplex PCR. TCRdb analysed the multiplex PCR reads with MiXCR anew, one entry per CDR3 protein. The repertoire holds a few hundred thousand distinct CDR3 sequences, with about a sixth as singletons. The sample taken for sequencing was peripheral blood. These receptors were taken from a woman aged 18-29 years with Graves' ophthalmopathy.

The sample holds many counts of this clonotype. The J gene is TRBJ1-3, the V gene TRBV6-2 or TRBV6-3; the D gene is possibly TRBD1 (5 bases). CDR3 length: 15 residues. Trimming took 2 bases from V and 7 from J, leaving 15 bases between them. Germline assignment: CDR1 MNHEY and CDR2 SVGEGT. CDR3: CASSYVDGAGNTIYF. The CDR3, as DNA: TGTGCCAGCAGTTACGTCGACGGGGCCGGGAACACCATATATTTT.

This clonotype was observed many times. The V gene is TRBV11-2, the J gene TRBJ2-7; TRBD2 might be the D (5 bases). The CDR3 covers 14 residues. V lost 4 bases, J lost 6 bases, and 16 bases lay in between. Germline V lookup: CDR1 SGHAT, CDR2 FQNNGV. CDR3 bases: TGTGCCAGCAGCTCCCGACGCGGGCCCGGCGAGCAGTACTTC. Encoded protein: CASSSRRGPGEQYF. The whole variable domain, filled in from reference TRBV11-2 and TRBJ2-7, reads EAGVAQSPRYKIIEKRQSVAFWCNPISGHATLYWYQQILGQGPKLLIQFQNNGVVDDSQLPKDRFSAERLKGVDSTLKIQPAKLEDSAVYLCASSSRRGPGEQYFGPGTRLTVT.

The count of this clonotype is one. In DNA form, the CDR3 reads TGTGCCAGCAGTCTGACAGGGAGGCTTACCCAGTACTTC. This codes for CASSLTGRLTQYF. This sequence joins TRBV28 and TRBJ2-5; tentatively, D is TRBD1 (7 bases). CDR3 length: 13 residues. Germline CDR1 is MDHEN and CDR2 is SYDVKM. With 5 bases removed from V and 8 bases from J, the gap between germline ends came to 15 bases.